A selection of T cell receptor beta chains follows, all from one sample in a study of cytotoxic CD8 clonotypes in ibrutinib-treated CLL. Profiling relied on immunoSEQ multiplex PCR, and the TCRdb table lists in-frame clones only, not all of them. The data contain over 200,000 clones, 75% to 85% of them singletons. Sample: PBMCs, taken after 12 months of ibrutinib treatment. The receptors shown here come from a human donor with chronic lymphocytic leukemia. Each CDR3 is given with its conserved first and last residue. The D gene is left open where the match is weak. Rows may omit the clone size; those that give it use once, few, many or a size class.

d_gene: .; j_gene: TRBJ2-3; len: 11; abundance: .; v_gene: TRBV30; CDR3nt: TGTGCCTGGAGTGGGGGGAGAGCGCAGTATTTT; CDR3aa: CAWSGGRAQYF
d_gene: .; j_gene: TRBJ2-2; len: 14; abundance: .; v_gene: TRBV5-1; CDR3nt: TGCGCCAGCAGCTTGCGGGTAGGGACCGGGGAGCTGTTTTTT; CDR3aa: CASSLRVGTGELFF
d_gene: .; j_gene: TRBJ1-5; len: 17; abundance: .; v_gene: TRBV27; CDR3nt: TGTGCCAGCAGTCCCTACCCCCCAGAGGTCGGGGGTGGATCCCAGCATTTT; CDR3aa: CASSPYPPEVGGGSQHF
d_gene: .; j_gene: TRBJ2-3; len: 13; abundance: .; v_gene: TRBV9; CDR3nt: TGTGCCAGCAGTTTGCGGAACACAGATACGCAGTATTTT; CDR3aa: CASSLRNTDTQYF
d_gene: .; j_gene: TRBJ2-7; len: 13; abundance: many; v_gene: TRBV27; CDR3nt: TGTGCCAGCAGCCAGCCGGGACACTACGAGCAGTACTTC; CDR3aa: CASSQPGHYEQYF
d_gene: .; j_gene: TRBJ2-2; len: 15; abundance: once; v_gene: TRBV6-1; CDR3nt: TGTGCCAGCAGTCCCCCGGACAAGGCTAGCGGGGAGCTGTTTTTT; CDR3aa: CASSPPDKASGELFF
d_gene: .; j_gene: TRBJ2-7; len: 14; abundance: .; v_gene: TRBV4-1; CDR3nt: TGCGCCAGCAACCTGGGACCAGGGCGGGACGAGCAGTACTTC; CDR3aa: CASNLGPGRDEQYF
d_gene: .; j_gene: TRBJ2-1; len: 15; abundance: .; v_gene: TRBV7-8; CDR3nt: TGTGCCAGCAGCGCGAGGGGGGGTTTTTTTGGTGAGCAGTTCTTC; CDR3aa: CASSARGGFFGEQFF
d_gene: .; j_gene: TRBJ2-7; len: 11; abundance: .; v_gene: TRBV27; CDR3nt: TGTGCCAGCAGTTCTCTCTACGAGCAGTACTTC; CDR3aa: CASSSLYEQYF
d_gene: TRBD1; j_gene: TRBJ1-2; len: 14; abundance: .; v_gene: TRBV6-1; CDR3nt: TGTGCCAGCAGAGGGGGACAGGGAAGGGTTGGCTACACCTTC; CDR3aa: CASRGGQGRVGYTF
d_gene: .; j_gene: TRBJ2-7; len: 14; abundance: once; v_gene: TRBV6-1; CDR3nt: TGTGCCAGCAGTTCAGTCCAAAAGGGCTTGGAGCAGTACTTC; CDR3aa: CASSSVQKGLEQYF
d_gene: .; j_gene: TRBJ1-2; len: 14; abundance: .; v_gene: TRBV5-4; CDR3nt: TGTGCCAGCAGCCGAATGGAGGGTCTCGGTGGCTACACCTTC; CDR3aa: CASSRMEGLGGYTF
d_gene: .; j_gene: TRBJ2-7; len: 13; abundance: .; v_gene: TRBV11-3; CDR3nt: TGTGCCAGCAGCAAAGGACCTTTCTACGAGCAGTACTTC; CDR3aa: CASSKGPFYEQYF
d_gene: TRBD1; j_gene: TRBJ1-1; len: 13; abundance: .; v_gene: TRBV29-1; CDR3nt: TGCAGCGTTGGCCGGACAGGGAACACTGAAGCTTTCTTT; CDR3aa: CSVGRTGNTEAFF
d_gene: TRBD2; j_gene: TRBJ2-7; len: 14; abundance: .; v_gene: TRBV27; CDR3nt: TGTGCCAGCAGTTTGACTAGCGCCCTTAGGGAGCAGTACTTC; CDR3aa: CASSLTSALREQYF
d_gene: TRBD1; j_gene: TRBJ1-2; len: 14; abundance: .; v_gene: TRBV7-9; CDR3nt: TGTGCCAGCAGCGCAACCACAGGGGAGGATGGCTACACCTTC; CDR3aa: CASSATTGEDGYTF
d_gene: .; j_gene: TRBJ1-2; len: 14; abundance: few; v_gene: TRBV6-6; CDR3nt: TGTGCCAGCAGTTACTATGCAGACAACTATGGCTACACCTTC; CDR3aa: CASSYYADNYGYTF
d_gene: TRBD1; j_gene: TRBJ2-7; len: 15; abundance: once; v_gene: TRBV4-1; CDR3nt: TGCGCCAGCAGCCAAGAGGGGGACAGGGGGTACGAGCAGTACTTC; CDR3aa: CASSQEGDRGYEQYF
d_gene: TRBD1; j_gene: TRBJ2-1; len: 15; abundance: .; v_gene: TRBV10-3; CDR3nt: TGTGCCATCAGTGATCCGGGACAGGGGTGGAATGAGCAGTTCTTC; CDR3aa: CAISDPGQGWNEQFF
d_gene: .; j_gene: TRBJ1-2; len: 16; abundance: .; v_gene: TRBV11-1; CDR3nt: TGTGCCAGCAGCTTAGCCAGGGGCCAAGCCCACTATGGCTACACCTTC; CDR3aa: CASSLARGQAHYGYTF
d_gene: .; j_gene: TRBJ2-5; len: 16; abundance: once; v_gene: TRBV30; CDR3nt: TGTGCCTGGAGTGTAGGCGGGGTCCCCTCCCAAGAGACCCAGTACTTC; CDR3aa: CAWSVGGVPSQETQYF
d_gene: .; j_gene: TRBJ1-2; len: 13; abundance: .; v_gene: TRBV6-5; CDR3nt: TGTGCCAGCAGTCTGACAACTAACTATGGCTACACCTTC; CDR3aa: CASSLTTNYGYTF
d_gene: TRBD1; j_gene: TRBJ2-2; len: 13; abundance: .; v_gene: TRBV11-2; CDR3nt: TGTGCCAGCAGCCCACAGGGGTCCGGGGAGCTGTTTTTT; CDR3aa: CASSPQGSGELFF
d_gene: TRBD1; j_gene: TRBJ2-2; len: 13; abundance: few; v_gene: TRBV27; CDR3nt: TGTGCCAGCAGGGGACAGTACACCGGGGAGCTGTTTTTT; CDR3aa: CASRGQYTGELFF
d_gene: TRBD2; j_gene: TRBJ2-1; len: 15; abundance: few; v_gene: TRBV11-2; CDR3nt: TGTGCCAGCAGCTTAGAGCGGGGGGGCCTCAATGAGCAGTTCTTC; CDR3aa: CASSLERGGLNEQFF
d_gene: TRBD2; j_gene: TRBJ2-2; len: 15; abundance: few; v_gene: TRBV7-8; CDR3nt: TGTGCCAGCAGCTTAGAGCGGGGGGGCACCGGGGAGCTGTTTTTT; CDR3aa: CASSLERGGTGELFF
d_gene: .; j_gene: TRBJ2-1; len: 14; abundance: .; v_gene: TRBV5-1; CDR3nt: TGCGCCAGCAGCTTATGGGTAGGGTACAATGAGCAGTTCTTC; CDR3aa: CASSLWVGYNEQFF
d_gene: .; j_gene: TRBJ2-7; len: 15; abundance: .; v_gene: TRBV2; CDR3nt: TGTGCCAGCAGTGAAAGTGGGGACCCAAGCCACGAGCAGTACTTC; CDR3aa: CASSESGDPSHEQYF
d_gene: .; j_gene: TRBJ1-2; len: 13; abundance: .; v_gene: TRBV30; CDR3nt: TGTGCCTGGAGGGGAAGAGGAACGAATGGCCACACCTTC; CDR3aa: CAWRGRGTNGHTF
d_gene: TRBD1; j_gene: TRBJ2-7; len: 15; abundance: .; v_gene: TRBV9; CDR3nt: TGTGCCAGCAGCGTAGATACGGGACAGACCTACGAGCAGTACTTC; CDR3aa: CASSVDTGQTYEQYF
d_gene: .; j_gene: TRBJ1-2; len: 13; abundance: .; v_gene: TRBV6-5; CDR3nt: TGTGCCAGCAGCCCCGGGGGGGTTTGGGGCTACACCTTC; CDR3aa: CASSPGGVWGYTF
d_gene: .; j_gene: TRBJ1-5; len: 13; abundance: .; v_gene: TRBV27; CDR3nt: TGTGCCAGCAGTTTCCAGGCTTATCAGCCCCAGCATTTT; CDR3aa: CASSFQAYQPQHF
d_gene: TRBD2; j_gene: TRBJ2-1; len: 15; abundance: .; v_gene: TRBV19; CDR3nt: TGTGCCAGTAGTACTAGCGGGGGCCCATACAATGAGCAGTTCTTC; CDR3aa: CASSTSGGPYNEQFF
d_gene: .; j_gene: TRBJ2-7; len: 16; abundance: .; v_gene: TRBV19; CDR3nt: TGTGCCAGTAGTATAGTCACGACAGCCGCTCCCTACGAGCAGTACTTC; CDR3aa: CASSIVTTAAPYEQYF
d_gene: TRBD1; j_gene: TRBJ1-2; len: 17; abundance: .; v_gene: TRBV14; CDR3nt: TGTGCCAGCAGCCAGGTTACCGGGACAGGGGGGGGATATGGCTACACCTTC; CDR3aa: CASSQVTGTGGGYGYTF
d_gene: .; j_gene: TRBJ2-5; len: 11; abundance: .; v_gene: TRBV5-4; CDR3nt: TGTGCCAGCAGTTACCAAGAGACCCAGTACTTC; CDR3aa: CASSYQETQYF
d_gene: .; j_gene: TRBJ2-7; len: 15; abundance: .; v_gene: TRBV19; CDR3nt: TGTGCCAGTAGTATAGGTTTGGGTTTTGTGTACGAGCAGTACTTC; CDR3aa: CASSIGLGFVYEQYF
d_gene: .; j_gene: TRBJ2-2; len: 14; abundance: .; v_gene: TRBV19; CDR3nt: TGTGCCAGCACTCATCCAGGTCCAACCGGGGAGCTGTTTTTT; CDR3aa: CASTHPGPTGELFF
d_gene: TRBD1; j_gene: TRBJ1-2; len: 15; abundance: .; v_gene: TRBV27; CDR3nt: TGTGCCAGCAGTTTACACAGGGGAAGGGACTATGGCTACACCTTC; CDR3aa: CASSLHRGRDYGYTF
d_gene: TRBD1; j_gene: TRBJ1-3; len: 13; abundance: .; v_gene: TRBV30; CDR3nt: TGTGCCTGGAGCAGGGGGCCAGGAAACACCATATATTTT; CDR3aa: CAWSRGPGNTIYF
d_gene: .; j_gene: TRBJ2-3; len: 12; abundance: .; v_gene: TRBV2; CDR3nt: TGTGCCAGCAAGTGGAACACAGATACGCAGTATTTT; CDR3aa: CASKWNTDTQYF
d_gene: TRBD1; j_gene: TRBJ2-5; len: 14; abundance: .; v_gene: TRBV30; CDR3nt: TGTGCCTGGAGTGAGGGCAGGGGGTGGGAGACCCAGTACTTC; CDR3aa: CAWSEGRGWETQYF
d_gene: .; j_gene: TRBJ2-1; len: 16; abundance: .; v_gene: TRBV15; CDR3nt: TGTGCCACCAGCCCACGAGCCGGGACGAACAGGGATGAGCAGTTCTTC; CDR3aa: CATSPRAGTNRDEQFF
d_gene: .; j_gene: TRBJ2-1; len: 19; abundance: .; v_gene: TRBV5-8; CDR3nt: TGTGCCAGCCCCTCGGGGACACTCGAACCTGTAAGCTCCTACAATGAGCAGTTCTTC; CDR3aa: CASPSGTLEPVSSYNEQFF
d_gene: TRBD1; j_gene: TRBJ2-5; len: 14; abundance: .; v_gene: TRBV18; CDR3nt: TGTGCCAGCTCACCACTAACAGGGGGAGAGACCCAGTACTTC; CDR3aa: CASSPLTGGETQYF
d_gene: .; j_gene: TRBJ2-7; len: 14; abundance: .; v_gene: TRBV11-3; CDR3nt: TGTGCCAGCAGCGACCGGGACGCTTCTGCCGAGCAGTACTTC; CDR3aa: CASSDRDASAEQYF
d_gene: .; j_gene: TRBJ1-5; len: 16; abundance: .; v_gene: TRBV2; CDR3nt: TGTGCCAGCAGTGAAGGTCACAGGCCCCCCAATCAGCCCCAGCATTTT; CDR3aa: CASSEGHRPPNQPQHF
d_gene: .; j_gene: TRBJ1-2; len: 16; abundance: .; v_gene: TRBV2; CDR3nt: TGTGCCAGCAGTGACCACCGGCAGGCAGGCCGCTATGGCTACACCTTC; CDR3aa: CASSDHRQAGRYGYTF
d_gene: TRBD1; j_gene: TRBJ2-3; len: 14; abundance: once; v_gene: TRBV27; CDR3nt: TGTGCCAGCAGCCGGGACAGGGGTACAGATACGCAGTATTTT; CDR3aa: CASSRDRGTDTQYF
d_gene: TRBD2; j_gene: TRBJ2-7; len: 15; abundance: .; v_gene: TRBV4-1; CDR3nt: TGCGCCAGCAGCCTAGCGGGGGGGGTCTCCTACGAGCAGTACTTC; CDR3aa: CASSLAGGVSYEQYF
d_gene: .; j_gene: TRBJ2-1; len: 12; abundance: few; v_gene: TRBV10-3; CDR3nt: TGTGCCATCAGGTCGGGTGTCGCTGAGCAGTTCTTC; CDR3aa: CAIRSGVAEQFF
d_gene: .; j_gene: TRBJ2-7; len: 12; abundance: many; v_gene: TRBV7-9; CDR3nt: TGTGCCAGCAGCTTACAGGGCTACGAGCAGTACTTC; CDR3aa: CASSLQGYEQYF
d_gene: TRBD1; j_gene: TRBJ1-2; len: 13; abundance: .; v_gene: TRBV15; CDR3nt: TGTGCCACCAGCAGAGAACAGGGGTATGGCTACACCTTC; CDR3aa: CATSREQGYGYTF
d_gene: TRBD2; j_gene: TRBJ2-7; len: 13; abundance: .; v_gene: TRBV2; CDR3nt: TGTGCCAGCAGGCTCAGCGGGGTCTACGAGCAGTACTTC; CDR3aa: CASRLSGVYEQYF
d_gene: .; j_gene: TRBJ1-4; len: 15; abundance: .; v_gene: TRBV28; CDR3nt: TGTGCCAGCAGTTTAGGGGTGGCAACTAATGAAAAACTGTTTTTT; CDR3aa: CASSLGVATNEKLFF
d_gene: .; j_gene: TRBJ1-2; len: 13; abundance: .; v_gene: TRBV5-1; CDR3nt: TGCGCCAGCAGCCCGGAGGACAGTATTGGCTACACCTTC; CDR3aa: CASSPEDSIGYTF
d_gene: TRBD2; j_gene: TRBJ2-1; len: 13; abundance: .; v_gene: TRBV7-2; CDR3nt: TGTGCCAGCAGATTTAGCGGGAGCGATGAGCAGTTCTTC; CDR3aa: CASRFSGSDEQFF
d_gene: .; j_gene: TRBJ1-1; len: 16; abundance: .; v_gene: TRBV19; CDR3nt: TGTGCCAGTAGCAAGGGTCAGGGGCAGGCGAACACTGAAGCTTTCTTT; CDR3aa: CASSKGQGQANTEAFF
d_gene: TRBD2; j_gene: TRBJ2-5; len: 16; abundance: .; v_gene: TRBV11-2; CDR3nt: TGTGCCAGCAGCTTAGTGGTACTAGCGGGACAAGAGACCCAGTACTTC; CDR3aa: CASSLVVLAGQETQYF